The rows below give T cell receptor beta chains drawn from one sample of a study of beta chain features in type 1 diabetes. TCRdb keeps only in-frame clones here, not all; method: immunoSEQ multiplex PCR. This sample carries more than 550,000 clones, around an eighth of them seen once, and the ten largest clones take 0.035% to 0.045%. Sequences were obtained from naive CD4+ T cells from blood. These receptors were collected from a man in his late teens or twenties with type 1 diabetes. CDR3s include the opening cysteine and the closing phenylalanine or tryptophan. The D gene is left open where the match is weak. Clone size appears in some rows only: once, few, many, or a class for an expanded clone.

clone size	CDR3 length	D gene	J gene	V gene	CDR3 DNA	CDR3 protein
few	12	NA	TRBJ2-1	TRBV7-9	TGTGCCAGCAGCTCTCTGTACAATGAGCAGTTCTTC	CASSSLYNEQFF
NA	16	NA	TRBJ1-3	TRBV28	TGTGCCAGCAGTTCCCCAGGGGTTAACTCTGGAAACACCATATATTTT	CASSSPGVNSGNTIYF
NA	15	NA	TRBJ1-1	TRBV7-8	TGTGCCAGCAGGGTGTCGGGGGGCAAAAACACTGAAGCTTTCTTT	CASRVSGGKNTEAFF
NA	13	NA	TRBJ2-1	TRBV5-1	TGCGCCAGCAGCTTGGGAGGGCAAAATGAGCAGTTCTTC	CASSLGGQNEQFF
NA	17	NA	TRBJ2-6	TRBV5-1	TGCGCCAGCAGCTTCGAGCTGGCTAGCTCTGGGGCCAACGTCCTGACTTTC	CASSFELASSGANVLTF
NA	14	NA	TRBJ2-5	TRBV13	TGTGCCAGCAGCTCACAGAGGGGGTGGGAGACCCAGTACTTC	CASSSQRGWETQYF
NA	15	TRBD2	TRBJ2-1	TRBV7-9	TGTGCCAGCAGCTATACTAGCGGTTCCTACAATGAGCAGTTCTTC	CASSYTSGSYNEQFF
NA	16	NA	TRBJ2-1	TRBV7-2	TGTGCCAGCAGCTTAATGATGGGGCATAGCTACAATGAGCAGTTCTTC	CASSLMMGHSYNEQFF
NA	15	NA	TRBJ2-1	TRBV6-5	TGTGCCAGCAGTTACGGGGACAACCGTTACAATGAGCAGTTCTTC	CASSYGDNRYNEQFF
few	13	NA	TRBJ2-5	TRBV28	TGTGCCGGACAACAGGAGAACCAAGAGACCCAGTACTTC	CAGQQENQETQYF
few	13	NA	TRBJ1-3	TRBV7-2	TGTGCCAGCAGCTTGGGCTCTGGAAACACCATATATTTT	CASSLGSGNTIYF
few	14	NA	TRBJ1-1	TRBV15	TGTGCCACCAGCCTCCGGACCCTAAACACTGAAGCTTTCTTT	CATSLRTLNTEAFF
NA	16	NA	TRBJ2-1	TRBV25-1	TGTGCCAGCAGTGGATTACAGGGAGGGACCTACAATGAGCAGTTCTTC	CASSGLQGGTYNEQFF
few	15	TRBD1	TRBJ2-7	TRBV27	TGTGCCAGCAGTTTAGGACAGGGTGGCTCCTACGAGCAGTACTTC	CASSLGQGGSYEQYF